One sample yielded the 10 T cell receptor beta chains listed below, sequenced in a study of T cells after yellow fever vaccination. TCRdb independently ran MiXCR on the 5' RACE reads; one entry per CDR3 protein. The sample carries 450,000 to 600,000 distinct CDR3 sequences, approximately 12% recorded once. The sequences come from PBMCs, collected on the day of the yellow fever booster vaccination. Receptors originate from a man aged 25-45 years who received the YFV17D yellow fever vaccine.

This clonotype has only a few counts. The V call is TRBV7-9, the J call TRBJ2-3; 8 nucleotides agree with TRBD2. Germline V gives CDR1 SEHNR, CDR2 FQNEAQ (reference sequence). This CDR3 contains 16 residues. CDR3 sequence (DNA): TGTGCAGACACGCCCGCCGGAGGTAGCGGGAAATATACGCAGTATTTT. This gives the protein CADTPAGGSGKYTQYF. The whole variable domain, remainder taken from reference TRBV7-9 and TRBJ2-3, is DTGVSQNPRHKITKRGQNVTFRCDPISEHNRLYWYRQTLGQGPEFLTYFQNEAQLEKSRLLSDRFSAERPKGSFSTLEIQRTEQGDSAMYLCADTPAGGSGKYTQYFGPGTRLTVL.

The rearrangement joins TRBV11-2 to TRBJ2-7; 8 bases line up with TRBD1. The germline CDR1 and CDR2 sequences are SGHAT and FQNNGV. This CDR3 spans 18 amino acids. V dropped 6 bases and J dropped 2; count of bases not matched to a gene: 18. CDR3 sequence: CASRTGITQGQATYEQYF. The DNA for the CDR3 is TGTGCCAGCAGGACCGGAATAACACAGGGACAGGCCACCTACGAGCAGTACTTC.

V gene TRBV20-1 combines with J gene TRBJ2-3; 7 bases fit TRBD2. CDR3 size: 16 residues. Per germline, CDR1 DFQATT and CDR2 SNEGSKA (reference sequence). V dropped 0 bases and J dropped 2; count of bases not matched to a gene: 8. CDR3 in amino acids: CSARDAPAGFTDTQYF. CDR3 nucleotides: TGCAGTGCTAGAGATGCACCAGCGGGGTTCACAGATACGCAGTATTTT.

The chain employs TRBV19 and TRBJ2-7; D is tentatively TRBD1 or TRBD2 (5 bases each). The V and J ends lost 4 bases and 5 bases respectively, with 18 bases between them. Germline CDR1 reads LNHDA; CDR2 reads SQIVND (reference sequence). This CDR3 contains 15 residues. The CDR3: CASSTLGTNKHEQYF. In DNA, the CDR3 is TGTGCCAGTAGTACCCTCGGGACCAATAAGCACGAGCAGTACTTC.

CDR3 region: CASKREYEQYF. The CDR3 bases are TGTGCCAGCAAACGAGAATACGAGCAGTACTTC. This chain connects TRBV6-6 to TRBJ2-7; no clear D gene. CDR1 is MNHNY, CDR2 SVGAGI, per germline (reference sequence). There are 11 residues in the CDR3. Deletions cut 7 bases from V and 4 bases from J, with 8 bases between.

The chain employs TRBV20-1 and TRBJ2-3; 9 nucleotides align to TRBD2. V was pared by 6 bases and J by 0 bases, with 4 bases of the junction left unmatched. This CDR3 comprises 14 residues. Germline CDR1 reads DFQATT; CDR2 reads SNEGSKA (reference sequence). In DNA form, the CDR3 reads TGCAGTGCCATAGCGGGAGCAAGCACAGATACGCAGTATTTT. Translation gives CSAIAGASTDTQYF.

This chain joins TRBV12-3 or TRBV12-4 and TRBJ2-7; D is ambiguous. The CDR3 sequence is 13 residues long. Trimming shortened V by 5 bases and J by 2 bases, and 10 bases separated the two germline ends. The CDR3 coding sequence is TGTGCCAGCAGTCCAGGCCCGGCCTACGAGCAGTACTTC. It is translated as CASSPGPAYEQYF.

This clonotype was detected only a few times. The CDR3 here is CASSAGEGYEQYF. CDR3 coding DNA: TGTGCCAGTAGTGCGGGGGAAGGGTACGAGCAGTACTTC. The chain uses TRBV19 and TRBJ2-7; TRBD2 agrees at 7 bases. With 5 bases clipped from V and 4 bases from J, the junction kept 5 bases outside the gene matches. The CDR3 is 13 residues long. The V gene's germline CDR1 is LNHDA and CDR2 SQIVND (reference sequence).

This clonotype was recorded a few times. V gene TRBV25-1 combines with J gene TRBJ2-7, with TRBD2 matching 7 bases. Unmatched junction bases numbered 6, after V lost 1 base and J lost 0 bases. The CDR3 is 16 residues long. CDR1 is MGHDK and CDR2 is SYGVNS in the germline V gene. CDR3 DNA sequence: TGTGCCAGCAGTGAATGGGGGGGTAGGGCCTCCTACGAGCAGTACTTC. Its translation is CASSEWGGRASYEQYF.

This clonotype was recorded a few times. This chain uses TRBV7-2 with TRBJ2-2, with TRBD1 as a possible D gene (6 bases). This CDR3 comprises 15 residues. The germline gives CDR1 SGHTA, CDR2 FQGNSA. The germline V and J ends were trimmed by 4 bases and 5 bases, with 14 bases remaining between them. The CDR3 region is CASSSNEGQTGELFF. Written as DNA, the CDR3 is TGTGCCAGCAGCTCGAACGAAGGACAGACCGGGGAGCTGTTTTTT.